The 8 T cell receptor beta chains in this list originate from one sample, sequenced in a study of vaccination and CD4 T cells after COVID-19. Antigen specificity for these receptors is unknown. Treatment defined: 10-day PBMC culture with coronavirus spike peptide pools or control peptides (ViraFEST assay). The Oncomine TCR Beta short-read assay generated sequence data from the DNA of cultured CD4+ T cells. TCRdb reprocessed the PCR reads with MiXCR, giving one entry per CDR3 protein. The data show some 20,000 distinct CDR3 sequences, 43% seen once. The starting material was CD4+ T cells from blood, cultured in vitro, obtained after SARS-CoV-2 vaccination. The receptors originated from a human donor who had recovered from COVID-19.

The chain uses TRBV27 and TRBJ2-5; TRBD2 might be the D (6 bases). The V end lost 6 bases, the J end lost 3 bases, and 14 bases lay between the germline ends. This CDR3 spans 14 amino acids. Germline V gene lookup returns CDR1 MNHEY and CDR2 SMNVEV (reference sequence). The CDR3 region has the DNA TGTGCCAGCAGCCACCATGGCGGGGAAGAGACCCAGTACTTC. It yields the protein CASSHHGGEETQYF.

This clonotype has a handful of counts. The V and J genes are TRBV29-1 and TRBJ2-5, with D possibly matching TRBD2 (5 bases). V lost 2 bases and J 3 bases, leaving 10 bases between the germline ends. The germline CDR1 and CDR2 sequences are SQVTM and ANQGSEA. The length of the CDR3 is 13 residues. The DNA for the CDR3 is TGCAGCGTTGAACGGCTAGCTGAAGAGACCCAGTACTTC. Its translation: CSVERLAEETQYF.

The chain employs TRBV6-2 or TRBV6-3 and TRBJ2-7; 10 bases line up with TRBD2. CDR3 length equals 20 residues. The germline V gene has CDR1 MNHEY and CDR2 SVGEGT. J was trimmed by 5 bases and V by 0 bases; bases with no gene match: 19. The CDR3 protein is CASSYSPWRAGGPQLDEQYF. Here the CDR3 DNA reads TGTGCCAGCAGTTACTCCCCCTGGCGAGCGGGGGGGCCCCAACTTGACGAGCAGTACTTC.

The chain uses TRBV28 and TRBJ1-6, with TRBD1 matching 9 bases. V shed 7 bases and J 8 bases; nucleotides not matched to a gene: 12. Germline V lookup: CDR1 MDHEN, CDR2 SYDVKM. This CDR3 comprises 16 residues. For the CDR3, the DNA is TGTGCCAGCACCCGGCTCCGGGACAGGGAATATTCACCCCTCCACTTT. Its translation is CASTRLRDREYSPLHF.

This clonotype has a handful of counts. Written as DNA, the CDR3 is TGTGCCAGCAGTTTCTGGGGGCTCTTCTATGGCTACACCTTC. Its translation: CASSFWGLFYGYTF. The chain couples TRBV27 to TRBJ1-2; possible D gene TRBD1, 6 bases. Trimming shortened V by 3 bases and J by 4 bases, and 12 bases separated the two germline ends. The germline gives CDR1 MNHEY, CDR2 SMNVEV (reference sequence). CDR3 length: 14 residues.

This rearrangement joins TRBV7-2 to TRBJ2-7; 9 bases fit TRBD1. Trimming took 6 bases from V and 5 from J; bases not matched to a gene: 11. Germline V gene data show CDR1 as SGHTA and CDR2 as FQGNSA. This CDR3 contains 15 residues. The CDR3 sequence is CASRPGGTGFHEQYF. CDR3 DNA sequence: TGTGCCAGCAGGCCCGGAGGGACAGGGTTCCACGAGCAGTACTTC.

This chain joins TRBV7-2 and TRBJ2-5, with D unresolved. This CDR3 region has 13 residues. V lost 5 bases, J lost 3 bases, and 10 bases lay in between. Germline V gene sequence: CDR1 SGHTA, CDR2 FQGNSA. This CDR3 is CASSLGRKETQYF. As DNA, the CDR3 is TGTGCCAGCAGCCTCGGCAGGAAAGAGACCCAGTACTTC.

The chain carries TRBV7-3 and TRBJ2-1; D may correspond to TRBD1 or TRBD2 (5 bases each). There are 16 residues in the CDR3. Germline CDR1 reads SGHTA; CDR2 reads FQGTGA. The V end was cut by 2 bases, the J end by 0 bases, with 11 bases between. The CDR3 sequence is CASSLEGSSSYNEQFF. CDR3 in DNA: TGTGCCAGCAGCTTAGAGGGGTCGAGCTCCTACAATGAGCAGTTCTTC.